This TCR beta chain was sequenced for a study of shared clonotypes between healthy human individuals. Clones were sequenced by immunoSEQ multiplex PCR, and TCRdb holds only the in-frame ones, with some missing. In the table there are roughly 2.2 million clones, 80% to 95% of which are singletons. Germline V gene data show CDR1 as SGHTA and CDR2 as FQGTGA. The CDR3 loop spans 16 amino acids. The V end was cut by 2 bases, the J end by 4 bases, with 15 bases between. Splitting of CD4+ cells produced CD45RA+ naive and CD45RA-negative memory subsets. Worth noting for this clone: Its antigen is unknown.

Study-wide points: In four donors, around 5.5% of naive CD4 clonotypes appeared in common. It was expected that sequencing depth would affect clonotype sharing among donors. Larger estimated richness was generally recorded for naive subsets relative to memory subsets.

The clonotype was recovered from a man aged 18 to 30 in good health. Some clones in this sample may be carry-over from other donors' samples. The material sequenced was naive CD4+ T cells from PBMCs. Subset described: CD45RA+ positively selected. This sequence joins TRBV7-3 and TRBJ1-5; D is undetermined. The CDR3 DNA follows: TGTGCCAGCAGCTTAGAGTGTCGTCAGGAGAATCAGCCCCAGCATTTT. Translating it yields CASSLECRQENQPQHF.